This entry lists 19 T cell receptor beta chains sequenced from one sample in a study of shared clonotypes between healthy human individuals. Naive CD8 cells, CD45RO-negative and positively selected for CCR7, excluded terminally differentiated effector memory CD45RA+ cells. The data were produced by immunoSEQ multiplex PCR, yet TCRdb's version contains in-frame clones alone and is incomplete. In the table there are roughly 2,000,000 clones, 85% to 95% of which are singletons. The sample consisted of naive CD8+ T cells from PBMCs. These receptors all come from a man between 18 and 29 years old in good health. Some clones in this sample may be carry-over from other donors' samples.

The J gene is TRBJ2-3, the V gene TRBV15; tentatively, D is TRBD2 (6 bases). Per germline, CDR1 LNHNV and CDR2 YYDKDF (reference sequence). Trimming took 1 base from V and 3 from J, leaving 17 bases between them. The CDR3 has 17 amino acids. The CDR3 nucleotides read TGTGCCACCAGCAGAGGCCCCGGGACTCGAGATACAGATACGCAGTATTTT. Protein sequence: CATSRGPGTRDTDTQYF.

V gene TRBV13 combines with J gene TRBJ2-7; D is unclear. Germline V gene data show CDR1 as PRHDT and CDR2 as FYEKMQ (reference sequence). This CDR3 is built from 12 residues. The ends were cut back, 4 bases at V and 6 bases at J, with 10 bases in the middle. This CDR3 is CASSSRVSEQYF. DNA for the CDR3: TGTGCCAGCAGCTCCCGAGTCTCCGAGCAGTACTTC.

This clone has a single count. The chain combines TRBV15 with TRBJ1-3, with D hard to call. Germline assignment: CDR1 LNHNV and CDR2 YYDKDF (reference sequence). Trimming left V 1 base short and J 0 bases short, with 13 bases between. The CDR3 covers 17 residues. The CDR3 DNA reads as TGTGCCACCAGCAGAGGGCGCGGACCGAACTCTGGAAACACCATATATTTT. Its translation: CATSRGRGPNSGNTIYF.

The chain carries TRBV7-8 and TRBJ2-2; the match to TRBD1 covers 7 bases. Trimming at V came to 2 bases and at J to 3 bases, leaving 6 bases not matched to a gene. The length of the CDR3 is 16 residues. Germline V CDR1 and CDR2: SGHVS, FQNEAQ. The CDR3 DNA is TGTGCCAGCAGCTTATACAGGGGCACGGACACCGGGGAGCTGTTTTTT. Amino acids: CASSLYRGTDTGELFF.

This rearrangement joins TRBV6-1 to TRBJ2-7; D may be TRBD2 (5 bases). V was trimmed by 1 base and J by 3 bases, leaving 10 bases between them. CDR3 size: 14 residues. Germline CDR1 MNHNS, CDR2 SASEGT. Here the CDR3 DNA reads TGTGCCAGCAGTGAAGTAGACTATGGCTACGAGCAGTACTTC. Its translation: CASSEVDYGYEQYF.

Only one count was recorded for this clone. The CDR3 region has the DNA TGTGCCAGCAGCCTGAGGACAGGATCGAACACCGGGGAGCTGTTTTTT. It codes for CASSLRTGSNTGELFF. The chain joins TRBV11-1 to TRBJ2-2; TRBD1 matches 7 bases. Germline V gene data show CDR1 as SGHAT and CDR2 as FQDESV (reference sequence). V was clipped by 5 bases and J by 0 bases; unmatched bases: 6. This CDR3 is 16 amino acids long.

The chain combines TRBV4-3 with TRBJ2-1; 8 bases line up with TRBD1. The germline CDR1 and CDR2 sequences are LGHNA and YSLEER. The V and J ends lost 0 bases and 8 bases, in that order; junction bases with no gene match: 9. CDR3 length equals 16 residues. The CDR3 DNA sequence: TGCGCCAGCAGCCAAGACTGGGCAGGGGGCTCGGATGAGCAGTTCTTC. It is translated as CASSQDWAGGSDEQFF.

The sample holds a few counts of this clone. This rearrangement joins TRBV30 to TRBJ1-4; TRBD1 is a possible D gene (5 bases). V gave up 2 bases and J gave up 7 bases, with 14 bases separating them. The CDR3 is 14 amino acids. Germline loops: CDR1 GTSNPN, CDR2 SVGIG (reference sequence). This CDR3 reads CAWSMGDLGEKLFF. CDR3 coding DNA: TGTGCCTGGAGTATGGGGGACCTAGGTGAAAAACTGTTTTTT.

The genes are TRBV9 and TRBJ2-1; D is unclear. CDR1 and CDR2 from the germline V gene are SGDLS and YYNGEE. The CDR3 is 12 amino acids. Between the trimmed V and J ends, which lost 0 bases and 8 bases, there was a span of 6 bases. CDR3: CASSVAEDEQFF. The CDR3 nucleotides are TGTGCCAGCAGCGTAGCTGAAGATGAGCAGTTCTTC.

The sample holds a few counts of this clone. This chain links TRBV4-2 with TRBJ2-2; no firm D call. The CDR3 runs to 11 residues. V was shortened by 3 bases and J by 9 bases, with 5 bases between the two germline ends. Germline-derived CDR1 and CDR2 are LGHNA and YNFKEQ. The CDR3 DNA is TGTGCCAGCAGCCAGTCGCGGGAGCTGTTTTTT. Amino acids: CASSQSRELFF.

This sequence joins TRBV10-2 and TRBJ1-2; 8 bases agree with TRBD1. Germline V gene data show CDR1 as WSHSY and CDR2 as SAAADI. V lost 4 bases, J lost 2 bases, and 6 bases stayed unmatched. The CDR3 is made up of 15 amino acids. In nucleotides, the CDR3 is TGCGCCAGCAGTGTAGACGGACAGGGAAACTATGGCTACACCTTC. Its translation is CASSVDGQGNYGYTF.

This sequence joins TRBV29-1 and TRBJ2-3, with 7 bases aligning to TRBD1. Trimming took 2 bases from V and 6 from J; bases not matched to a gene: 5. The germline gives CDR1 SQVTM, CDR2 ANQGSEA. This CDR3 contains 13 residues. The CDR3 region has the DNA TGCAGCGTTGAAAAAACAGGGGTCGATACGCAGTATTTT. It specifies CSVEKTGVDTQYF.

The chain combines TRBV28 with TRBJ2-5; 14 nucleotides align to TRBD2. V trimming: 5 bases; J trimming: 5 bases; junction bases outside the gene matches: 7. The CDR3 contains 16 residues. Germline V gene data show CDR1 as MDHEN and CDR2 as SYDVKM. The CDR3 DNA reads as TGTGCCAGCAGTCTTGGACTAGCGGGAGGAGAGGAGACCCAGTACTTC. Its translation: CASSLGLAGGEETQYF.

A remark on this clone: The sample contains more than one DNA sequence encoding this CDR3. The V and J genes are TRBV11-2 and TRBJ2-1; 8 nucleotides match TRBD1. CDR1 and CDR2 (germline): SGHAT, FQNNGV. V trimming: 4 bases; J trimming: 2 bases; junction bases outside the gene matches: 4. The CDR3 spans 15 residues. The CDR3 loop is CASSSGQGPYNEQFF. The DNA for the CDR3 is TGTGCCAGCAGCTCCGGACAGGGCCCCTACAATGAGCAGTTCTTC.

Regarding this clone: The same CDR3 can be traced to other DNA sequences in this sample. The CDR3 loop reads CASSLGGSVSNEQFF. CDR3 in DNA: TGCGCCAGCAGCTTGGGCGGGAGTGTCAGCAATGAGCAGTTCTTC. The V and J genes are TRBV5-1 and TRBJ2-1; 7 nucleotides align to TRBD2. This CDR3 region has 15 residues. The germline CDR1 and CDR2 sequences are SGHRS and YFSETQ. The ends lost 0 bases at V and 6 bases at J; junction bases unmatched: 6.

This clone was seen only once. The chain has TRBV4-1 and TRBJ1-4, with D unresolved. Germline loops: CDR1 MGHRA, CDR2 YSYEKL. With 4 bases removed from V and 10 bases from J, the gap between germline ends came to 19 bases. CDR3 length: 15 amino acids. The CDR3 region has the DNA TGCGCCAGCAGCCCGGATAGGGCCCCCTTAGTAAAACTGTTTTTT. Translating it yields CASSPDRAPLVKLFF.

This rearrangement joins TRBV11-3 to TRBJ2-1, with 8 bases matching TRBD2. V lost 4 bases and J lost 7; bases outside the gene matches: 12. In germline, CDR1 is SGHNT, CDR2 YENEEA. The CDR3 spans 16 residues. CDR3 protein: CASSSGASGSRNEQFF. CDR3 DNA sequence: TGTGCCAGCAGCTCCGGGGCCAGCGGGAGTCGAAATGAGCAGTTCTTC.

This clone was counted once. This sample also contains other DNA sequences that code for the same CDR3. The DNA for the CDR3 is TGTGCCAGCAGCGCGAGCCACACCGGGGAGCTGTTTTTT. As protein: CASSASHTGELFF. The chain joins TRBV9 to TRBJ2-2; no clear D. V lost 3 bases and J 3 bases, leaving 6 bases between the germline ends. Germline V gene data show CDR1 as SGDLS and CDR2 as YYNGEE. This CDR3 contains 13 residues.

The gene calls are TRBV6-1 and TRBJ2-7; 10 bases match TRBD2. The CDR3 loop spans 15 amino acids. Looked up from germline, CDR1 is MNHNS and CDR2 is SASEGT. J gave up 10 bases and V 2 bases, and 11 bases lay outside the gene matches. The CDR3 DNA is TGTGCCAGCAGTGAATTGAGGGGAGGACTAGCGGTCCAGTACTTC. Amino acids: CASSELRGGLAVQYF.